These 18 T cell receptor beta chains came from one sample sequenced in a study of T-cell reconstitution after alpha-beta-depleted transplantation in children. TCRbeta library preparation incorporated unique molecular identifiers. TCRdb re-called the PCR reads through MiXCR, storing one row per CDR3 protein. The profile covers a few hundred thousand distinct CDR3 sequences, with about a tenth appearing a single time and more than 2% taken by the ten largest. The sample consisted of PBMCs from the stem cell graft donor, taken from the stem cell graft. The receptors originated from a human donor who donated a stem cell graft to a child with acute lymphoblastic leukemia.

The table lists this clonotype with many counts. The chain uses TRBV2 and TRBJ2-3; possible D gene TRBD2, 6 bases. This CDR3 has 13 residues. V was shortened by 8 bases and J by 2 bases, with 11 bases between the two germline ends. Per the germline V gene, CDR1 is SNHLY and CDR2 is FYNNEI. This chain's CDR3 is CASGGVFTDTQYF. As DNA, the CDR3 is TGTGCCAGCGGAGGGGTTTTCACAGATACGCAGTATTTT.

A remark on this clonotype: The junction does not match germline at one end; this may be a read error. This chain joins TRBV7-7 and TRBJ2-1, with 10 positions matching TRBD2. The CDR3 consists of 14 residues. The germline CDR1 and CDR2 sequences are SSHAT and FNYEAQ (reference sequence). The CDR3 DNA follows: TGTGCTAGCAGCTCCGGGACTAGCGCCATTGAGCAGTTCTTC. The encoded protein is CASSSGTSAIEQFF.

This clonotype was seen more than once but under ten times. The chain combines TRBV20-1 with TRBJ2-1, with a possible D match to TRBD2 (5 bases). This CDR3 is built from 16 residues. V shed 0 bases and J shed 0 bases, with 12 bases lying between them. The germline V gene has CDR1 DFQATT and CDR2 SNEGSKA (reference sequence). The CDR3 nucleotides are TGCAGTGCTAGAGATAGCGAAGCGGACTCCTACAATGAGCAGTTCTTC. It translates to CSARDSEADSYNEQFF.

CDR3: CAWIGGGLQFF. The CDR3 bases are TGTGCCTGGATCGGGGGGGGTTTGCAGTTCTTC. The V and J genes are TRBV30 and TRBJ2-1, with TRBD2 identical over 8 bases. This CDR3 contains 11 residues. The germline V gene encodes CDR1 GTSNPN and CDR2 SVGIG (reference sequence). Unmatched junction bases numbered 5, after V lost 4 bases and J lost 12 bases.

The chain carries TRBV24-1 and TRBJ2-1, with D hard to call. The CDR3 runs 18 residues. V was pared by 3 bases and J by 5 bases, with 22 bases between. Germline loops: CDR1 KGHDR, CDR2 SFDVKD. The CDR3 is CATSDQPRAYSGNNEQFF. Written as DNA, the CDR3 is TGTGCCACCAGTGATCAACCGCGTGCCTATTCCGGTAACAATGAGCAGTTCTTC.

This chain links TRBV7-3 with TRBJ2-1, with D unresolved. Germline CDR1 is SGHTA and CDR2 is FQGTGA. The CDR3 has 14 amino acids. V was trimmed by 2 bases and J by 7 bases, leaving 12 bases between them. The CDR3 loop reads CASSLSVKENEQFF. The DNA for the CDR3 is TGTGCCAGCAGCTTATCGGTAAAGGAGAATGAGCAGTTCTTC.

The chain employs TRBV5-6 and TRBJ2-7; D is possibly TRBD1 (5 bases). The V gene's germline CDR1 is SGHDT and CDR2 YYEEEE. The CDR3 sequence is 13 residues long. V shed 2 bases and J shed 6 bases, with 12 bases lying between them. The CDR3 nucleotides are TGTGCCAGCAGCTTAGCAGGGCCTCCCGAGCAGTACTTC. It codes for CASSLAGPPEQYF. The whole variable domain, filled in from reference TRBV5-6 and TRBJ2-7, reads DAGVTQSPTHLIKTRGQQVTLRCSPKSGHDTVSWYQQALGQGPQFIFQYYEEEERQRGNFPDRFSGHQFPNYSSELNVNALLLGDSALYLCASSLAGPPEQYFGPGTRLTVT.

The V call is TRBV7-9, the J call TRBJ2-4; D might be TRBD1 (5 bases). V was cut by 5 bases and J by 0 bases, with 11 bases left in between. CDR1 is SEHNR, CDR2 FQNEAQ, per germline (reference sequence). This CDR3 comprises 15 residues. CDR3 in DNA: TGTGCCAGCAGCGCGACAGTTTTAGCCAAAAACATTCAGTACTTC. This translates into CASSATVLAKNIQYF.

This clonotype was picked up a small number of times. The rearrangement uses TRBV6-2 or TRBV6-3 and TRBJ2-7; D call uncertain. This CDR3 has 12 amino acids. Germline V lookup: CDR1 MNHEY, CDR2 SVGEGT. The ends were cut back, 5 bases at V and 2 bases at J, with 7 bases in the middle. The CDR3 sequence: CASSHTAYEQYF. DNA of the CDR3: TGTGCCAGCAGTCACACAGCCTACGAGCAGTACTTC.

The chain links TRBV5-1 to TRBJ2-1; 14 bases are shared with TRBD2. The CDR3 spans 15 residues. Germline-derived CDR1 and CDR2 are SGHRS and YFSETQ. Trimming removed 4 bases from V and 7 bases from J; junction bases left unmatched: 4. The DNA of the CDR3 is TGCGCCAGCAGCGTGGGACTAGCGGGAGTAAATGAGCAGTTCTTC. Encoded protein: CASSVGLAGVNEQFF.

This clonotype was seen a few times. The chain recombines TRBV3-1 with TRBJ2-1; 7 bases line up with TRBD2. V lost 0 bases and J lost 5; bases outside the gene matches: 16. Looked up from germline, CDR1 is LGHDT and CDR2 is YNNKEL (reference sequence). The CDR3 consists of 19 residues. CDR3 residues: CASSQDYFGLVGGDNEQFF. CDR3 in DNA: TGTGCCAGCAGCCAAGATTATTTTGGACTAGTGGGCGGGGACAATGAGCAGTTCTTC.

This clonotype was seen only a few times. The J gene is TRBJ2-1, the V gene TRBV3-1; 9 positions match TRBD2. The CDR3 is 15 amino acids. Trimming removed 4 bases from V and 9 bases from J; junction bases left unmatched: 10. Germline V lookup: CDR1 LGHDT, CDR2 YNNKEL (reference sequence). The CDR3 region has the DNA TGTGCCAGCAGCCCATCGACTAGCGGCGGAGGTGAGCAGTTCTTC. Translated, it gives CASSPSTSGGGEQFF.

Only a few counts were recorded for this clonotype. The CDR3: CASSLEERDSYEQYF. The CDR3 DNA follows: TGTGCCAGCAGCTTAGAGGAAAGGGACAGCTACGAGCAGTACTTC. This chain joins TRBV13 and TRBJ2-7; TRBD1 agrees at 7 bases. CDR1 and CDR2 from the germline V gene are PRHDT and FYEKMQ (reference sequence). The V gene end was trimmed by 1 base and the J gene end by 3 bases; junction bases not matched to a gene: 6. The CDR3 extends over 15 amino acids.

This clonotype was detected ten times or more. The genes are TRBV29-1 and TRBJ2-1; 8 nucleotides align to TRBD1. Trimming removed 7 bases from V and 8 bases from J; junction bases left unmatched: 4. The CDR3 consists of 11 residues. Germline CDR1 reads SQVTM; CDR2 reads ANQGSEA. The CDR3 nucleotides are TGCAGCGCCGACAGGGGCTATGAGCAGTTCTTC. This translates into CSADRGYEQFF.

The chain joins TRBV6-1 to TRBJ1-1; D uncertain. The CDR3 runs 14 residues. Germline V lookup: CDR1 MNHNS, CDR2 SASEGT. V lost 4 bases, J lost 4 bases, and 13 bases lay in between. CDR3 in DNA: TGTGCCAGCAGTGGGCGCAGGTGGGGCACTGAAGCTTTCTTT. As protein: CASSGRRWGTEAFF.

The chain employs TRBV2 and TRBJ2-2, with D uncertain. Germline V gives CDR1 SNHLY, CDR2 FYNNEI. The CDR3 extends over 14 amino acids. V lost 6 bases and J lost 4, with 12 bases in between. Here the CDR3 DNA reads TGTGCCAGCAGCCTGACGCAGCCCACCGGGGAGCTGTTTTTT. Encoded protein: CASSLTQPTGELFF.

The chain employs TRBV5-1 and TRBJ1-6, with D possibly TRBD1 on 6 matching bases. Germline V gives CDR1 SGHRS, CDR2 YFSETQ. The CDR3 length is 15 residues. V was trimmed by 0 bases and J by 8 bases, leaving 12 bases between them. As DNA, the CDR3 is TGCGCCAGCAGCTTGGTGTCCAGGGGTCATTCACCCCTCCACTTT. Translating gives CASSLVSRGHSPLHF. The whole variable domain, remainder taken from reference TRBV5-1 and TRBJ1-6, is KAGVTQTPRYLIKTRGQQVTLSCSPISGHRSVSWYQQTPGQGLQFLFEYFSETQRNKGNFPGRFSGRQFSNSRSEMNVSTLELGDSALYLCASSLVSRGHSPLHFGNGTRLTVT.

The table lists this clonotype with a few counts. V usage is TRBV7-2 and J usage is TRBJ2-2; TRBD2 matches 11 bases. This CDR3 comprises 16 residues. The J segment lost 6 bases and the V segment lost 1 base, leaving 4 bases of the junction unmatched. Germline assignment: CDR1 SGHTA and CDR2 FQGNSA. CDR3 region: CASSLVAGGWPGELFF. CDR3 sequence (DNA): TGTGCCAGCAGCTTAGTAGCGGGAGGGTGGCCCGGGGAGCTGTTTTTT.